This T cell receptor beta chain originates from a study of blood T cell repertoires in COVID-19. The CDR3 contains 14 residues. V lost 1 base to trimming and J lost 7 bases, with 14 bases between them. Germline CDR1 and CDR2: SGDLS and YYNGEE. The table came from immunoSEQ multiplex PCR; TCRdb's copy has only in-frame clones and leaves some out. Here the sample spans about 200,000 clones, 86% being singletons. The genes are TRBV9 and TRBJ1-2; the D gene is possibly TRBD1 (6 bases). What was sequenced was PBMCs or T cells enriched from blood (not recorded which). The clonotype comes from a woman between 25 and 40 years old who had been exposed to COVID-19. CDR3: CASSVTGPAFGYTF. CDR3 nucleotides: TGTGCCAGCAGCGTAACAGGGCCTGCTTTTGGCTACACCTTC. Full variable domain (missing parts from reference TRBV9 and TRBJ1-2): DSGVTQTPKHLITATGQRVTLRCSPRSGDLSVYWYQQSLDQGLQFLIQYYNGEERAKGNILERFSAQQFPDLHSELNLSSLELGDSALYFCASSVTGPAFGYTFGSGTRLTVV.